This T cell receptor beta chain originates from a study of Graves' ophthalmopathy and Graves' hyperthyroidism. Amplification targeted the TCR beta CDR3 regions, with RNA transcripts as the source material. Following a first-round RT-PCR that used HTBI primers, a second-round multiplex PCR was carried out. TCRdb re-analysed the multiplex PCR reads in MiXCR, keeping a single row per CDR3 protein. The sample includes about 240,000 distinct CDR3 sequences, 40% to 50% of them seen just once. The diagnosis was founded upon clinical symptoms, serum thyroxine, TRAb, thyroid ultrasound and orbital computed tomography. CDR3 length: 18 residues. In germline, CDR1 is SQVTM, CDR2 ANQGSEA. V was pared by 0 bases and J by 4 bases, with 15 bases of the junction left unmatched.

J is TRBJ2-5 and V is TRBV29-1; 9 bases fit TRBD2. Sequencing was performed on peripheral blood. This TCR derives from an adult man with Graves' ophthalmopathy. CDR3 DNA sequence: TGCAGCGTTGAAGATTGGTCTAGCGGGGATCCCGGGGGAGAGACCCAGTACTTC. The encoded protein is CSVEDWSSGDPGGETQYF.